These T cell receptor beta chains were read from a single sample in a study of cytomegalovirus exposure and HLA in healthy donors. Clones were sequenced by immunoSEQ multiplex PCR, and TCRdb holds only the in-frame ones, with some missing. The sample contains 200,000 to 250,000 clones, about 78% of which appear only once. The sequenced sample was PBMCs. All receptors come from a male donor in good health and CMV-seronegative. CDR3s include the opening cysteine and the closing phenylalanine or tryptophan. D genes are given only for firm matches. Size is omitted from some rows. Given values are once, few, many or a class for expanded clones.

15	TRBD1	TRBV2	TRBJ1-2	few	CASSSFPGTGDGYTF	TGTGCCAGCAGTTCGTTCCCCGGGACAGGTGATGGCTACACCTTC
17	.	TRBV15	TRBJ1-5	.	CATSSPRVITSSQPQHF	TGTGCCACCAGCAGCCCCCGGGTCATTACCTCTAGCCAGCCCCAGCATTTT
13	.	TRBV19	TRBJ1-5	.	CASDPGAAQPQHF	TGTGCCAGTGATCCAGGGGCCGCTCAGCCCCAGCATTTT
15	TRBD1	TRBV15	TRBJ2-3	.	CATSRQRARTGTQYF	TGTGCCACCAGCAGACAACGTGCTAGGACAGGTACGCAGTATTTT
14	TRBD1	TRBV27	TRBJ1-5	.	CASSDRGPDQPQHF	TGTGCCAGCAGTGACAGGGGGCCCGATCAGCCCCAGCATTTT
12	.	TRBV19	TRBJ2-7	.	CASSGVSYEQYF	TGTGCCAGTAGTGGAGTCTCCTACGAGCAGTACTTC
14	.	TRBV7-6	TRBJ1-2	.	CASSMTGEVYGYTF	TGTGCCAGCAGCATGACAGGCGAGGTCTATGGCTACACCTTC
18	TRBD2	TRBV7-8	TRBJ2-2	.	CASSLVLSGRAGTGELFF	TGTGCCAGCAGCTTAGTCCTATCCGGGAGGGCGGGCACCGGGGAGCTGTTTTTT
11	.	TRBV9	TRBJ2-2	.	CASSATGELFF	TGTGCCAGCAGCGCAACCGGGGAGCTGTTTTTT
15	.	TRBV6-1	TRBJ2-6	few	CASTGQSSGANVLTF	TGTGCCAGCACCGGACAGAGCTCTGGGGCCAACGTCCTGACTTTC
15	TRBD1	TRBV5-8	TRBJ1-4	.	CASSWDRGREGKLFF	TGTGCCAGCAGCTGGGACAGGGGCCGAGAGGGAAAACTGTTTTTT
14	TRBD1	TRBV5-8	TRBJ1-2	.	CASSLPGGNYGYTF	TGTGCCAGCAGCTTGCCAGGGGGCAACTATGGCTACACCTTC
14	TRBD2	TRBV2	TRBJ2-1	.	CASSGLAGGPESFF	TGTGCCAGCAGTGGTCTAGCGGGAGGGCCCGAATCGTTCTTC
16	.	TRBV5-1	TRBJ2-2	.	CASSLVAGVLTGELFF	TGCGCCAGCAGCTTGGTGGCGGGCGTTTTGACCGGGGAGCTGTTTTTT
14	.	TRBV16	TRBJ2-7	few	CASSPLEGAYEQYF	TGTGCCAGCAGCCCCCTCGAGGGAGCGTACGAGCAGTACTTC
15	.	TRBV27	TRBJ2-7	.	CASSSLNSVPYEQYF	TGTGCCAGCAGTTCCCTCAATAGCGTGCCCTACGAGCAGTACTTC
16	.	TRBV4-1	TRBJ1-1	.	CASSPNGDRVNTEAFF	TGCGCCAGCAGCCCAAATGGAGACAGAGTGAACACTGAAGCTTTCTTT
14	.	TRBV6-6	TRBJ2-7	few	CASSDRRGSYEQYF	TGTGCCAGCAGCGACCGGAGGGGTTCCTACGAGCAGTACTTC
13	TRBD1	TRBV19	TRBJ2-7	.	CASSSTGGNEQYF	TGTGCCAGTAGTTCGACAGGGGGCAACGAGCAGTACTTC
15	TRBD1	TRBV19	TRBJ1-5	.	CASSIDRELSQPQHF	TGTGCCAGTAGTATCGACAGGGAATTAAGTCAGCCCCAGCATTTT
17	.	TRBV10-3	TRBJ1-2	.	CANIPPGQHMWDYGYTF	TGTGCCAACATTCCACCGGGACAACACATGTGGGACTATGGCTACACCTTC
14	TRBD2	TRBV10-3	TRBJ2-7	.	CAISDLAGRYEQYF	TGTGCCATCAGTGATCTAGCGGGACGATACGAGCAGTACTTC
15	.	TRBV27	TRBJ1-1	.	CASSRLLQGNTEAFF	TGTGCCAGCAGCCGCCTATTACAGGGTAACACTGAAGCTTTCTTT
12	.	TRBV28	TRBJ1-5	.	CASRERNQPQHF	TGTGCCAGCAGGGAGCGCAATCAGCCCCAGCATTTT
15	TRBD1	TRBV7-8	TRBJ2-5	.	CASSPLGQGKETQYF	TGTGCCAGCAGCCCCCTCGGACAGGGGAAAGAGACCCAGTACTTC
15	.	TRBV19	TRBJ1-4	.	CASSQIGGRNEKLFF	TGTGCCAGTAGCCAAATAGGGGGACGGAATGAAAAACTGTTTTTT
12	.	TRBV7-9	TRBJ2-7	.	CASSLGGGEQYF	TGTGCCAGCAGCTTAGGAGGTGGCGAGCAGTACTTC